This T cell receptor beta chain was sequenced in a study of blood T cells in healthy people across ages. About the research overall: Roughly one uniquely barcoded beta molecule per two T cells was captured.

In its sample, this clonotype was seen many times. Its specificity is not known. General observations from the study: Relative to aged donors, long-lived donors carried more naive CD4+ cells and displayed higher diversity. It was held that the diversity estimates obtained from one million T cells were underestimates.

The authors ran a second PCR of about 7 to 12 cycles using a sample-barcoded 5' primer and a J-beta primer mix. MiXCR, run by TCRdb on the 5' RACE reads, gives a single entry per CDR3 protein. In the table there are some 900,000 distinct CDR3 sequences, about 48% of which are singletons. The CDR3 has 16 amino acids. Germline V gene data show CDR1 as SGHTA and CDR2 as FQGTGA. V trimming: 1 base; J trimming: 4 bases; junction bases outside the gene matches: 9. The V call is TRBV7-3, the J call TRBJ1-1; 7 nucleotides line up with TRBD1. This clonotype originated in a man in his thirties or forties in good health. The sequencing sample was made of blood. CDR3 protein: CASSLMAGGSGTEAFF. The CDR3 DNA is TGTGCCAGCAGCTTAATGGCAGGGGGGTCGGGCACTGAAGCTTTCTTT.